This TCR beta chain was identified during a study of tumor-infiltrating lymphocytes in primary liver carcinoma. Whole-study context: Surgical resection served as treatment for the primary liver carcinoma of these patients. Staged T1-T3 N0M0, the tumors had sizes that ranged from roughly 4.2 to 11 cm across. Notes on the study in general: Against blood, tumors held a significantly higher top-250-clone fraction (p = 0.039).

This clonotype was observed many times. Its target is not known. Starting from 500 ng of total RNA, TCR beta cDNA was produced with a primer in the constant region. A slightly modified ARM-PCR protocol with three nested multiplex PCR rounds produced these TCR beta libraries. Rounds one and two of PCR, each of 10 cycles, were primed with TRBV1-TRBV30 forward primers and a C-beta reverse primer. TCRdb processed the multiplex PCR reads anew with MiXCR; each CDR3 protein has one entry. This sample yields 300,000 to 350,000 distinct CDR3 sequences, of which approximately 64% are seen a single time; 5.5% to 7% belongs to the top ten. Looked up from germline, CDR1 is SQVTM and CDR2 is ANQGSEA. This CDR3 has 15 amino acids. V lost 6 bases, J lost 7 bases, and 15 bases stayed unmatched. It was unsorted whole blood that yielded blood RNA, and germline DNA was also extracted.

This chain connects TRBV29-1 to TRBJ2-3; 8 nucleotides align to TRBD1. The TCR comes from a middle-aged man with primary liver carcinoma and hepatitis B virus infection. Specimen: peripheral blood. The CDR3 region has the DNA TGCAGCGTCGATATCCCGTCAGGGGGCATAAATACGCAGTATTTT. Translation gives CSVDIPSGGINTQYF.